This entry lists 32 T cell receptor beta chains sequenced from one sample in a study of T cell clones after liver transplantation. TCRdb's copy holds only in-frame clones and misses some; the assay was immunoSEQ multiplex PCR. The table includes 85,000 to 110,000 clones, approximately 79% detected once. The starting material was CD4+ T cells from blood, obtained approximately 43 months after liver transplant. These receptors came from a human patient who received a liver transplant. Some T cells may trace back to the graft donor.

The CDR3 DNA reads as TGTGCCAGCACAGGGGGAAGCGGGGGGAATCAGCCCCAGCATTTT. Protein product: CASTGGSGGNQPQHF. This rearrangement joins TRBV6-6 to TRBJ1-5, with 7 nucleotides matching TRBD1. V shed 7 bases, J shed 4 bases, and the junction held 10 bases outside the gene matches. This CDR3 has 15 residues. CDR1 and CDR2 from the germline V gene are MNHNY and SVGAGI (reference sequence).

This clone appeared once. This chain links TRBV5-4 with TRBJ2-3; 13 nucleotides agree with TRBD2. The CDR3 runs 16 residues. The J segment lost 5 bases and the V segment lost 1 base, leaving 4 bases of the junction unmatched. Germline V gene lookup returns CDR1 SGHNT and CDR2 YYREEE (reference sequence). The DNA for the CDR3 is TGTGCCAGCAGCTTGACTAGCGGGGGGGCGAAAGATACGCAGTATTTT. It specifies CASSLTSGGAKDTQYF.

The chain couples TRBV19 to TRBJ2-5; no clear D. The V end lost 11 bases, the J end lost 2 bases, and 12 bases lay between the germline ends. The CDR3 loop spans 12 amino acids. Germline assignment: CDR1 LNHDA and CDR2 SQIVND (reference sequence). CDR3 sequence (DNA): TGTGCCGAATACAAACTGCAAGAGACCCAGTACTTC. Translating it yields CAEYKLQETQYF.

The V and J genes are TRBV25-1 and TRBJ2-3, with D possibly matching TRBD1 (6 bases). The V gene's germline CDR1 is MGHDK and CDR2 SYGVNS. This CDR3 spans 16 amino acids. V lost 1 base, J lost 8 bases, and 19 bases lay in between. The CDR3, as DNA: TGTGCCAGCAGTGAATCACAGGGAAATATTCAGGGTACGCAGTATTTT. Translation: CASSESQGNIQGTQYF.

The V and J genes are TRBV5-1 and TRBJ2-1; 12 bases are shared with TRBD2. The trim removed 4 bases at V and 6 bases at J, leaving 11 bases unmatched. In germline, CDR1 is SGHRS, CDR2 YFSETQ. The CDR3 covers 17 residues. The CDR3 DNA follows: TGCGCCAGCAGCGCACGCCACCTAGCGGGGGGGCCCAATGAGCAGTTCTTC. The encoded protein is CASSARHLAGGPNEQFF.

This chain connects TRBV19 to TRBJ1-5, with D uncertain. The CDR3 sequence is 14 residues long. The V gene lost 4 bases and the J gene lost 6 bases, with 13 bases spanning the gap. Germline CDR1 reads LNHDA; CDR2 reads SQIVND (reference sequence). For the CDR3, the DNA is TGTGCCAGTAGTACCGTTCACGAGGGTCAGCCCCAGCATTTT. Protein: CASSTVHEGQPQHF. The variable domain in full, completed from reference TRBV19 and TRBJ1-5, reads DGGITQSPKYLFRKEGQNVTLSCEQNLNHDAMYWYRQDPGQGLRLIYYSQIVNDFQKGDIAEGYSVSREKKESFPLTVTSAQKNPTAFYLCASSTVHEGQPQHFGDGTRLSIL.

The chain joins TRBV10-1 to TRBJ2-7; D is unclear. Trimming cost V 4 bases and J 3 bases, with 7 bases left between them. The germline gives CDR1 WNHNN, CDR2 SYGVQD (reference sequence). The CDR3 is 12 amino acids. CDR3 bases: TGCGCCAGCAGTGGGGCCCTCTACGAGCAGTACTTC. This sequence encodes CASSGALYEQYF.

This clone was recorded a few times. This sequence joins TRBV4-1 and TRBJ2-7, with 9 bases lining up with TRBD1. CDR3 size: 16 residues. The trim removed 2 bases at V and 1 base at J, leaving 6 bases unmatched. Germline assignment: CDR1 MGHRA and CDR2 YSYEKL. The CDR3 DNA reads TGCGCCAGCAGCCAATATTCCGGGACAGGGTCCTACGAGCAGTACTTC. Residues: CASSQYSGTGSYEQYF.

V gene TRBV9 combines with J gene TRBJ2-4; no firm D call. CDR1 is SGDLS, CDR2 YYNGEE, per germline. The germline V and J ends were trimmed by 3 bases and 6 bases, with 13 bases remaining between them. The CDR3 covers 14 residues. The CDR3 here is CASSGAADLNIQYF. The CDR3 DNA is TGTGCCAGCAGCGGGGCGGCGGACCTAAACATTCAGTACTTC. Drawing the rest from reference TRBV9 and TRBJ2-4, the complete variable domain is DSGVTQTPKHLITATGQRVTLRCSPRSGDLSVYWYQQSLDQGLQFLIQYYNGEERAKGNILERFSAQQFPDLHSELNLSSLELGDSALYFCASSGAADLNIQYFGAGTRLSVL.

The sample holds a few counts of this clone. V and J are TRBV30 and TRBJ2-3; D not resolved. This CDR3 region has 15 residues. Germline loops: CDR1 GTSNPN, CDR2 SVGIG (reference sequence). Between the trimmed V and J ends, which lost 0 bases and 0 bases, there was a span of 10 bases. The CDR3 loop reads CAWSVDLPSTDTQYF. The CDR3 DNA follows: TGTGCCTGGAGTGTAGATCTTCCTAGCACAGATACGCAGTATTTT.

The chain links TRBV5-1 to TRBJ2-5, with a weak D call TRBD1 (6 bases). The CDR3 runs to 14 residues. CDR1 is SGHRS and CDR2 is YFSETQ in the germline V gene. V was clipped by 0 bases and J by 7 bases, with 13 bases between them. CDR3 loop: CASSLELQGGTQYF. The CDR3 DNA reads as TGCGCCAGCAGCTTGGAGTTACAGGGTGGGACCCAGTACTTC.

A few counts support this clone. The V call is TRBV11-1, the J call TRBJ2-7; D is ambiguous. CDR1 is SGHAT, CDR2 FQDESV, per germline (reference sequence). The CDR3 covers 12 residues. V was shortened by 1 base and J by 3 bases, with 4 bases between the two germline ends. DNA for the CDR3: TGTGCCAGCAGCTTAGAGCGCTACGAGCAGTACTTC. Its protein product is CASSLERYEQYF. Variable domain in full (rest from reference TRBV11-1 and TRBJ2-7): EAEVAQSPRYKITEKSQAVAFWCDPISGHATLYWYRQILGQGPELLVQFQDESVVDDSQLPKDRFSAERLKGVDSTLKIQPAELGDSAMYLCASSLERYEQYFGPGTRLTVT.

The rearrangement links TRBV14 to TRBJ2-3, with D unresolved. The CDR3 runs 12 residues. Trimming removed 4 bases at V and 11 bases at J, with 13 bases between. Germline loops: CDR1 SGHDN, CDR2 FVKESK. The CDR3 coding sequence is TGTGCCAGCAGCCGGACCCAGGCGATGCAGTATTTT. It codes for CASSRTQAMQYF.

V is TRBV30 and J is TRBJ2-3; D assignment may be TRBD1 or TRBD2 (6 bases each). Germline V gene sequence: CDR1 GTSNPN, CDR2 SVGIG (reference sequence). CDR3 size: 13 residues. V lost 3 bases to trimming and J lost 2 bases, with 9 bases between them. As DNA, the CDR3 is TGTGCCTGGAGCGGGGGCAACACAGATACGCAGTATTTT. Translated: CAWSGGNTDTQYF. Together with reference TRBV30 and TRBJ2-3, the CDR3 gives the full variable domain: SQTIHQWPATLVQPVGSPLSLECTVEGTSNPNLYWYRQAAGRGLQLLFYSVGIGQISSEVPQNLSASRPQDRQFILSSKKLLLSDSGFYLCAWSGGNTDTQYFGPGTRLTVL.

V and J are TRBV7-2 and TRBJ2-2; a weak D match, TRBD2 (6 bases). Germline CDR1 and CDR2: SGHTA and FQGNSA. The V and J ends lost 0 bases and 5 bases respectively, with 10 bases between them. The CDR3 loop spans 15 amino acids. CDR3 in DNA: TGTGCCAGCAGCTTAGCAGCGGGTGTTACCGGGGAGCTGTTTTTT. Its translation is CASSLAAGVTGELFF.

The V call is TRBV7-2, the J call TRBJ2-5, with TRBD2 identical over 7 bases. The V segment lost 8 bases and the J segment 5 bases; nucleotides outside the gene matches: 2. The CDR3 covers 11 residues. Germline CDR1 reads SGHTA; CDR2 reads FQGNSA. The CDR3 bases are TGTGCCAGCCGGCGGGGGGAGACCCAGTACTTC. This gives the protein CASRRGETQYF.

This chain uses TRBV29-1 with TRBJ2-1; 7 nucleotides agree with TRBD2. CDR3 size: 13 residues. CDR1 SQVTM and CDR2 ANQGSEA come from the germline V gene. Trimming took 6 bases from V and 12 from J; bases not matched to a gene: 14. The CDR3 coding sequence is TGCAGCGTCCCCCATCGGACTAGTGTAGGGCAGTTCTTC. Amino acids: CSVPHRTSVGQFF.

The chain joins TRBV19 to TRBJ1-5; D not certain. Germline assignment: CDR1 LNHDA and CDR2 SQIVND (reference sequence). The CDR3 loop spans 13 amino acids. The V gene lost 6 bases and the J gene lost 4 bases, with 10 bases spanning the gap. The CDR3 loop is CASRQPGNQPQHF. CDR3 coding DNA: TGTGCCAGTAGACAACCGGGGAATCAGCCCCAGCATTTT.

This clone was detected only a few times. The rearrangement joins TRBV5-1 to TRBJ1-3; D gene uncertain. The CDR3 totals 16 residues. V lost 0 bases to trimming and J lost 0 bases, with 10 bases between them. The V gene's germline CDR1 is SGHRS and CDR2 YFSETQ. The CDR3 sequence: CASSLGQAASGNTIYF. The CDR3 region has the DNA TGCGCCAGCAGCTTGGGGCAGGCGGCCTCTGGAAACACCATATATTTT.

V and J are TRBV7-3 and TRBJ2-3; D may be TRBD2 (6 bases). Per germline, CDR1 SGHTA and CDR2 FQGTGA. The CDR3 totals 15 residues. V shed 5 bases and J shed 2 bases, with 14 bases lying between them. The CDR3: CASSPHRGNTDTQYF. CDR3 bases: TGTGCCAGCAGCCCCCACCGGGGGAACACAGATACGCAGTATTTT.

The rearrangement joins TRBV7-7 to TRBJ2-5; 8 bases line up with TRBD2. CDR1 and CDR2 (germline): SSHAT, FNYEAQ (reference sequence). J lost 6 bases, V lost 5 bases, and 17 bases had no gene match. The CDR3 has 17 residues. The CDR3 loop reads CASSLDWGGGTLQTQYF. The CDR3, as DNA: TGTGCCAGCAGCCTAGATTGGGGCGGGGGGACCCTACAGACCCAGTACTTC.

The J gene is TRBJ2-4, the V gene TRBV7-2; 7 bases fit TRBD1. V shed 4 bases, J shed 7 bases, and the junction held 10 bases outside the gene matches. The germline V gene has CDR1 SGHTA and CDR2 FQGNSA. The CDR3 is 15 amino acids. This CDR3 reads CASSSTSGRGNIQYF. The CDR3 nucleotides read TGTGCCAGCAGCTCTACCTCCGGCAGGGGGAACATTCAGTACTTC. The variable domain in full, completed from reference TRBV7-2 and TRBJ2-4, reads GAGVSQSPSNKVTEKGKDVELRCDPISGHTALYWYRQSLGQGLEFLIYFQGNSAPDKSGLPSDRFSAERTGGSVSTLTIQRTQQEDSAVYLCASSSTSGRGNIQYFGAGTRLSVL.

This sequence joins TRBV27 and TRBJ2-7, with 11 bases identical to TRBD2. Trimming at V came to 6 bases and at J to 7 bases, leaving 8 bases not matched to a gene. Germline loops: CDR1 MNHEY, CDR2 SMNVEV (reference sequence). CDR3 size: 14 residues. The CDR3 protein is CASRLLAGVFEQYF. The DNA for the CDR3 is TGTGCCAGCAGACTACTAGCGGGGGTGTTTGAGCAGTACTTC.

V is TRBV10-2 and J is TRBJ2-3; 12 bases are shared with TRBD2. The CDR3 totals 17 residues. CDR1 is WSHSY, CDR2 SAAADI, per germline. The V segment lost 0 bases and the J segment 4 bases; nucleotides outside the gene matches: 5. The CDR3 protein is CASSESLTSGSADTQYF. The CDR3 nucleotides read TGCGCCAGCAGTGAGTCTTTGACTAGCGGGAGCGCAGATACGCAGTATTTT.

The chain couples TRBV4-2 to TRBJ1-4, with TRBD1 matching over 8 bases. CDR3 size: 16 residues. In germline, CDR1 is LGHNA, CDR2 YNFKEQ. The V gene end was trimmed by 3 bases and the J gene end by 5 bases; junction bases not matched to a gene: 8. DNA of the CDR3: TGTGCCAGCAGCCAGGGGGAAAGGACAGGGAATGAAAAACTGTTTTTT. This sequence encodes CASSQGERTGNEKLFF.

This clone occurred once. The chain has TRBV28 and TRBJ2-7; maybe TRBD1 (5 bases). CDR1 is MDHEN, CDR2 SYDVKM, per germline. The CDR3 is 13 residues long. V was clipped by 2 bases and J by 3 bases, with 8 bases between them. The CDR3 protein is CASSLVQVYEQYF. CDR3 in DNA: TGTGCCAGCAGTTTAGTACAGGTCTACGAGCAGTACTTC.

Here the CDR3 reads CASSPDRVNEKLFF. The CDR3 DNA follows: TGTGCCAGCAGCCCAGACAGGGTTAATGAAAAACTGTTTTTT. The gene calls are TRBV7-9 and TRBJ1-4; TRBD1 matches at 7 bases. With 5 bases clipped from V and 4 bases from J, the junction kept 4 bases outside the gene matches. Germline CDR1 and CDR2: SEHNR and FQNEAQ (reference sequence). This CDR3 comprises 14 residues.

The chain carries TRBV30 and TRBJ1-5; D is ambiguous. V was clipped by 2 bases and J by 5 bases, with 10 bases between them. CDR1 is GTSNPN, CDR2 SVGIG, per germline (reference sequence). The CDR3 totals 13 residues. The CDR3 protein is CAWSLGGDQPQHF. The CDR3 region has the DNA TGTGCCTGGAGTCTAGGCGGGGATCAGCCCCAGCATTTT.

The rearrangement joins TRBV6-5 to TRBJ1-4, with TRBD1 as a possible D gene (5 bases). The germline V gene has CDR1 MNHEY and CDR2 SVGAGI. V lost 1 base, J lost 0 bases, and 9 bases lay in between. This CDR3 is 16 amino acids long. The CDR3 spells CASSYFSGATNEKLFF. The CDR3 DNA follows: TGTGCCAGCAGTTACTTCTCGGGGGCAACTAATGAAAAACTGTTTTTT.

The CDR3 is CATAKGPLVNEQFF. The CDR3 nucleotides are TGTGCCACCGCCAAAGGGCCACTGGTCAATGAGCAGTTCTTC. The chain is built from TRBV6-5 and TRBJ2-1; D is unclear. The V gene lost 10 bases and the J gene lost 6 bases, with 19 bases spanning the gap. The CDR3 has 14 residues. Germline assignment: CDR1 MNHEY and CDR2 SVGAGI.

This clone was observed a few times. The chain couples TRBV6-5 to TRBJ2-4; 9 bases line up with TRBD1. The CDR3 has 12 residues. Germline values: CDR1 MNHEY, CDR2 SVGAGI. The junction had 0 bases not matched to a gene; V was cut back by 5 bases and J by 7 bases. As DNA, the CDR3 is TGTGCCAGCAGTGGACAGGGGAACATTCAGTACTTC. Encoded protein: CASSGQGNIQYF.

This clone is a singleton in its sample. The chain combines TRBV6-5 with TRBJ1-2, with D uncertain. V shed 6 bases and J shed 8 bases, with 16 bases lying between them. The CDR3 loop spans 13 amino acids. In germline, CDR1 is MNHEY, CDR2 SVGAGI. The CDR3: CASSGQQLDGYTF. For the CDR3, the DNA is TGTGCCAGCAGCGGGCAACAGCTCGACGGCTACACCTTC.